The 32 T cell receptor beta chains given below trace back to one sample, sequenced in a study of blood T cells in healthy people across ages. Together with a sample-barcoded 5' primer, a J-beta primer mix was included in a second PCR lasting about 6 to 12 cycles. Each CDR3 protein gets one entry after TCRdb re-called the 5' RACE reads with MiXCR. This table holds about 1.6 million distinct CDR3 sequences, roughly 32% found once. Sequencing was performed on blood. The source of these receptors is a woman in her twenties or thirties in good health.

The chain is built from TRBV5-1 and TRBJ2-7; D might be TRBD2 (5 bases). Germline assignment: CDR1 SGHRS and CDR2 YFSETQ. The CDR3 has 13 amino acids. The V gene lost 0 bases and the J gene lost 6 bases, with 10 bases spanning the gap. The CDR3 sequence: CASSLEGAGEQYF. Written as DNA, the CDR3 is TGCGCCAGCAGCTTGGAGGGAGCCGGCGAGCAGTACTTC.

This clonotype has more than one count but fewer than ten. This chain connects TRBV12-3 or TRBV12-4 to TRBJ2-3, with D hard to call. The CDR3 has 15 amino acids. Trimming removed 3 bases from V and 2 bases from J, with 12 bases in between. The CDR3 sequence is CASSLRTTNTDTQYF. DNA of the CDR3: TGTGCCAGCAGTTTGAGGACGACCAACACAGATACGCAGTATTTT.

This clonotype was picked up a small number of times. The chain links TRBV7-2 to TRBJ2-3, with 12 positions matching TRBD2. This CDR3 contains 18 residues. Germline V lookup: CDR1 SGHTA, CDR2 FQGNSA. Trimming removed 1 base from V and 4 bases from J; junction bases left unmatched: 9. The CDR3 nucleotides are TGTGCCAGCAGCTTAGGAAGTATACTAGCGGGGGGCGCAGATACGCAGTATTTT. It specifies CASSLGSILAGGADTQYF.

This clonotype was seen more than once but under ten times. The gene calls are TRBV7-6 and TRBJ2-5, with D perhaps TRBD1 (6 bases). V was shortened by 4 bases and J by 4 bases, with 13 bases between the two germline ends. The CDR3 is 14 amino acids. Germline V lookup: CDR1 SGHVS, CDR2 FNYEAQ. The CDR3 nucleotides are TGTGCCAGCAGCTCGACTACAGGGCCAGAGACCCAGTACTTC. Translating it yields CASSSTTGPETQYF.

There are a few counts of this clonotype. The rearrangement uses TRBV30 and TRBJ2-3; D possibly matches TRBD1 or TRBD2 (5 bases each). The CDR3 has 14 residues. In germline, CDR1 is GTSNPN, CDR2 SVGIG (reference sequence). V gave up 4 bases and J gave up 3 bases, with 14 bases separating them. The CDR3 loop is CAWNHGALTDTQYF. CDR3 nucleotides: TGTGCCTGGAATCACGGGGCCCTTACAGATACGCAGTATTTT.

The V call is TRBV7-2, the J call TRBJ1-2; D remains unclear. CDR1 SGHTA and CDR2 FQGNSA come from the germline V gene. The V end lost 7 bases, the J end lost 0 bases, and 15 bases lay between the germline ends. The CDR3 spans 15 residues. The CDR3: CASNPHVLSNYGYTF. CDR3 bases: TGTGCCAGCAATCCTCACGTCCTTTCTAACTATGGCTACACCTTC.

The V gene is TRBV29-1, the J gene TRBJ2-5; the D call may be TRBD1 or TRBD2 (5 bases each). Germline V CDR1 and CDR2: SQVTM, ANQGSEA. CDR3 length: 14 amino acids. V lost 6 bases to trimming and J lost 7 bases, with 21 bases between them. In nucleotides, the CDR3 is TGCAGCGTCGGAACCGGGGCCTCTAAAGGGACCCAGTACTTC. Encoded protein: CSVGTGASKGTQYF.

The V gene is TRBV5-4, the J gene TRBJ2-5; 15 bases map to TRBD2. Germline-derived CDR1 and CDR2 are SGHNT and YYREEE (reference sequence). The CDR3 extends over 17 amino acids. V lost 4 bases to trimming and J lost 2 bases; unmatched junction nucleotides: 6. The CDR3 is CASSPGTSGGKQETQYF. The CDR3 nucleotides are TGTGCCAGCAGCCCCGGGACTAGCGGGGGGAAGCAAGAGACCCAGTACTTC.

The V and J genes are TRBV20-1 and TRBJ2-1, with TRBD2 matching 8 bases. This CDR3 is built from 14 residues. With V trimmed by 3 bases and J by 9 bases, 10 bases remained unmatched. Germline CDR1 reads DFQATT; CDR2 reads SNEGSKA (reference sequence). The CDR3 loop reads CSARILAGYFEQFF. The DNA for the CDR3 is TGCAGTGCTAGGATCCTAGCGGGTTACTTTGAGCAGTTCTTC.

The rearrangement links TRBV9 to TRBJ1-5; D unclear. The germline V gene encodes CDR1 SGDLS and CDR2 YYNGEE. CDR3 length equals 18 residues. Trimming took off 2 bases at V and 5 bases at J, with 23 bases between the two ends. The CDR3 nucleotides are TGTGCCAGCAGCGTCGGCGTCCCAATCAGACGGGCTCATCAGCCCCAGCATTTT. It encodes CASSVGVPIRRAHQPQHF.

This chain connects TRBV10-1 to TRBJ2-1; a weak D match, TRBD2 (6 bases). In germline, CDR1 is WNHNN, CDR2 SYGVQD (reference sequence). This CDR3 contains 16 residues. V gave up 0 bases and J gave up 2 bases, with 11 bases separating them. In DNA form, the CDR3 reads TGCGCCAGCAGTGAGTCGCCGGGAGAGCCCTACAATGAGCAGTTCTTC. It yields the protein CASSESPGEPYNEQFF.

The V gene is TRBV6-6, the J gene TRBJ2-1; D is uncertain. Germline V lookup: CDR1 MNHNY, CDR2 SVGAGI (reference sequence). The CDR3 runs to 13 residues. V gave up 5 bases and J gave up 11 bases, with 16 bases separating them. In DNA, the CDR3 is TGTGCCAGCAGTAGGACGTTGTCGAATAAGCAGTTCTTC. Translation: CASSRTLSNKQFF.

This sequence joins TRBV29-1 and TRBJ2-1; 7 bases are shared with TRBD1. This CDR3 comprises 13 residues. Trimming at V came to 7 bases and at J to 7 bases, leaving 10 bases not matched to a gene. Germline V gene sequence: CDR1 SQVTM, CDR2 ANQGSEA. The CDR3 bases are TGCAGCGCACACCAGAACAGGGGTAATGAGCAGTTCTTC. Its protein is CSAHQNRGNEQFF.

The chain has TRBV10-2 and TRBJ2-3, with D perhaps TRBD1 (5 bases). Germline CDR1 and CDR2: WSHSY and SAAADI. The ends were cut back, 2 bases at V and 4 bases at J, with 10 bases in the middle. The CDR3 length is 14 residues. The CDR3 protein is CASSERGQSDTQYF. DNA of the CDR3: TGCGCCAGCAGTGAGAGGGGTCAATCAGATACGCAGTATTTT.

There are many counts of this clonotype. This chain uses TRBV12-3 or TRBV12-4 with TRBJ1-4; D might be TRBD1 (5 bases). V lost 6 bases, J lost 11 bases, and 10 bases lay in between. This CDR3 is 11 amino acids long. CDR3: CASRDMGKLFF. DNA of the CDR3: TGTGCCAGCAGGGACATGGGGAAACTGTTTTTT.

A few counts support this clonotype. The rearrangement joins TRBV9 to TRBJ2-1; 9 bases line up with TRBD2. Germline V CDR1 and CDR2: SGDLS, YYNGEE. With V trimmed by 3 bases and J by 4 bases, 5 bases remained unmatched. The CDR3 contains 15 residues. The CDR3 loop is CASSAGLAQYNEQFF. The CDR3 nucleotides read TGTGCCAGCAGCGCCGGACTAGCGCAATACAATGAGCAGTTCTTC.

Written as DNA, the CDR3 is TGTGCCAGCAGTTTCACCCGGCGCAGGATTAATTCACCCCTCCACTTT. It encodes CASSFTRRRINSPLHF. V is TRBV28 and J is TRBJ1-6; D ambiguous. The CDR3 consists of 16 residues. The V end was cut by 3 bases, the J end by 6 bases, with 15 bases between. From germline, CDR1 is MDHEN and CDR2 SYDVKM.

The rearrangement links TRBV2 to TRBJ2-6; TRBD1 matches at 8 bases. Germline loops: CDR1 SNHLY, CDR2 FYNNEI. CDR3 size: 16 residues. J gave up 2 bases and V 8 bases, and 8 bases lay outside the gene matches. DNA of the CDR3: TGTGCCAGCGGGTTGCGGACAGGGACTGGGGCCAACGTCCTGACTTTC. It translates to CASGLRTGTGANVLTF.

There are a few counts of this clonotype. The V call is TRBV20-1, the J call TRBJ2-1; the D gene could be TRBD1 or TRBD2 (6 bases each). Germline-derived CDR1 and CDR2 are DFQATT and SNEGSKA (reference sequence). The CDR3 is 15 amino acids. Trimming shortened V by 3 bases and J by 2 bases, and 14 bases separated the two germline ends. The CDR3 coding sequence is TGCAGTGCTAGGTCGTCCCGGGGGCCCTACAATGAGCAGTTCTTC. Amino acids: CSARSSRGPYNEQFF.

V is TRBV6-6 and J is TRBJ1-1, with a weak D call TRBD1 (5 bases). CDR3 size: 15 residues. In germline, CDR1 is MNHNY, CDR2 SVGAGI (reference sequence). Trimming shortened V by 7 bases and J by 1 base, and 16 bases separated the two germline ends. CDR3 in amino acids: CASTHEAGKNTEAFF. In DNA, the CDR3 is TGTGCCAGCACCCACGAGGCAGGGAAGAACACTGAAGCTTTCTTT.

CDR3 DNA: TGTGCCAGCACCACGACAGCGGTTGGGTTCGCTGAAGCTTTCTTT. This translates into CASTTTAVGFAEAFF. The J gene is TRBJ1-1, the V gene TRBV27, with D possibly matching TRBD1 (5 bases). Trimming removed 7 bases at V and 6 bases at J, with 21 bases between. CDR3 size: 15 residues. Germline V gives CDR1 MNHEY, CDR2 SMNVEV (reference sequence).

This clonotype was picked up many times. This rearrangement joins TRBV29-1 to TRBJ2-1, with D maybe TRBD2 (6 bases). V dropped 3 bases and J dropped 4 bases, with 13 bases sitting between them. Germline V gene lookup returns CDR1 SQVTM and CDR2 ANQGSEA. The CDR3 totals 14 residues. As DNA, the CDR3 is TGCAGCGTTGATAAGCGGGCGGTTTACAATGAGCAGTTCTTC. Translating it yields CSVDKRAVYNEQFF.

This chain connects TRBV10-3 to TRBJ2-4, with TRBD2 matching over 15 bases. The DNA end lines up better with TRBJ2-7; the J call may be wrong. The CDR3 runs to 13 residues. The germline V gene has CDR1 ENHRY and CDR2 SYGVKD. This CDR3 reads CAAGLAGGYEQYF. The CDR3 coding sequence is TGTGCCGCGGGACTAGCGGGAGGTTACGAGCAGTACTTC.

As concerns this clonotype: A read error is possible here, since a much larger clone lies one base away. The chain joins TRBV29-1 to TRBJ2-3; 9 nucleotides agree with TRBD2. The CDR3 runs 14 residues. CDR1 and CDR2 (germline): SQVTM, ANQGSEA. The V segment lost 6 bases and the J segment 0 bases; nucleotides outside the gene matches: 4. Here the CDR3 DNA reads TGCAGCGTAAGGACTAGCGACAGCACAGATACGCAGTATTTT. Translating it yields CSVRTSDSTDTQYF.

This clonotype has only a few counts. V and J are TRBV28 and TRBJ2-3; D is unresolved. The CDR3 covers 11 residues. The germline V gene encodes CDR1 MDHEN and CDR2 SYDVKM. V gave up 6 bases and J gave up 7 bases, with 8 bases separating them. The CDR3 sequence is CASSMAYTQYF. The CDR3 nucleotides are TGTGCCAGCAGCATGGCCTATACGCAGTATTTT.

This clonotype was detected many times. A junction boundary mismatches the germline segment, possibly from a read error. V is TRBV5-1 and J is TRBJ2-3; 7 nucleotides match TRBD2. The germline V gene has CDR1 SGHRS and CDR2 YFSETQ. This CDR3 comprises 14 residues. This chain's CDR3 is CASRLAVSTDTQYF. Here the CDR3 DNA reads TGTGCCAGCAGGCTAGCGGTTAGCACAGATACGCAGTATTTT.

This rearrangement joins TRBV19 to TRBJ1-2, with a tentative D call TRBD1 (5 bases). This CDR3 is built from 13 residues. V was clipped by 7 bases and J by 6 bases, with 15 bases between them. Germline V lookup: CDR1 LNHDA, CDR2 SQIVND (reference sequence). The CDR3 reads CASTYRGADGYTF. In nucleotides, the CDR3 is TGTGCCAGTACCTACCGAGGGGCGGATGGCTACACCTTC.

This clonotype came up a few times. The chain joins TRBV20-1 to TRBJ2-4; 10 bases are a match to TRBD2. The DNA end is more similar to TRBJ2-5, so the J call may be wrong. The CDR3 covers 15 residues. CDR1 DFQATT and CDR2 SNEGSKA come from the germline V gene (reference sequence). The CDR3 DNA reads as TGCAGTGAGACGCTTCCTAGCGGGAGACAAGAGACCCAGTACTTC. As protein: CSETLPSGRQETQYF.

The gene calls are TRBV11-2 and TRBJ2-7, with a possible D match to TRBD1 (5 bases). Trimming pared 3 bases from V and 5 bases from J, leaving 20 bases between. From germline, CDR1 is SGHAT and CDR2 FQNNGV. This CDR3 is built from 16 residues. The DNA of the CDR3 is TGTGCCAGCAGCTTGGCGACCTGGGGCATACGTGACGAGCAGTACTTC. Encoded protein: CASSLATWGIRDEQYF.

This clonotype turned up a few times. The J gene is TRBJ2-1, the V gene TRBV9; TRBD2 matches at 8 bases. The CDR3 consists of 16 residues. Losses at the gene ends were 4 bases for V and 8 bases for J; bases not matched to a gene: 14. The germline gives CDR1 SGDLS, CDR2 YYNGEE. The CDR3 loop is CASSSTGSAGGDEQFF. The CDR3 DNA reads as TGTGCCAGCAGCTCGACTGGATCCGCGGGGGGCGATGAGCAGTTCTTC.

This clonotype has a handful of counts. The chain joins TRBV7-9 to TRBJ2-1; D unclear. In germline, CDR1 is SEHNR, CDR2 FQNEAQ (reference sequence). This CDR3 is 12 amino acids long. Trimming shortened V by 5 bases and J by 14 bases, and 16 bases separated the two germline ends. This chain's CDR3 is CASSLSKESEFF. The DNA of the CDR3 is TGTGCCAGCAGCCTATCGAAGGAGTCGGAGTTCTTC. Variable domain in full (rest from reference TRBV7-9 and TRBJ2-1): DTGVSQNPRHKITKRGQNVTFRCDPISEHNRLYWYRQTLGQGPEFLTYFQNEAQLEKSRLLSDRFSAERPKGSFSTLEIQRTEQGDSAMYLCASSLSKESEFFGPGTRLTVL.

In nucleotides, the CDR3 is TGTGCCAGCAGTGGCTCCCTCTACGAGCAGTACTTC. As protein: CASSGSLYEQYF. The chain has TRBV2 and TRBJ2-7, with D unresolved. Germline V gene lookup returns CDR1 SNHLY and CDR2 FYNNEI. The CDR3 spans 12 residues. Trimming shortened V by 4 bases and J by 3 bases, and 7 bases separated the two germline ends. Filled out from reference TRBV2 and TRBJ2-7, the complete variable domain reads EPEVTQTPSHQVTQMGQEVILRCVPISNHLYFYWYRQILGQKVEFLVSFYNNEISEKSEIFDDQFSVERPDGSNFTLKIRSTKLEDSAMYFCASSGSLYEQYFGPGTRLTVT.